The rows below give T cell receptor beta chains drawn from one sample of a study of blood T cell repertoires in COVID-19. Method: immunoSEQ multiplex PCR; TCRdb's copy keeps in-frame clones and lacks some. This sample has roughly 400,000 clones, with nearly 90% found just once. Sequencing was done on a sample of PBMCs or T cells enriched from blood (not recorded which). All receptors derive from a woman in her 30s who had recovered from COVID-19. Each CDR3 is given with its conserved first and last residue. Each record gives: J gene, clone size, D gene, V gene, CDR3 protein, CDR3 DNA. D genes are given only for firm matches. Rows may omit the clone size; those that give it use once, few, many or a size class.

TRBJ2-3,NA,TRBD2,TRBV5-4,CASSMRTSGGTTDTQYF,TGTGCCAGCAGCATGAGGACTAGCGGGGGGACCACAGATACGCAGTATTTT
TRBJ2-1,once,NA,TRBV7-2,CASSLPPRGPSYNEQFF,TGTGCCAGCAGCTTACCCCCCAGAGGGCCTTCCTACAATGAGCAGTTCTTC
TRBJ1-2,once,TRBD1,TRBV6-1,CASSEAGTGANYGYTF,TGTGCCAGCAGTGAAGCCGGAACAGGGGCCAACTATGGCTACACCTTC
TRBJ2-7,once,TRBD1,TRBV6-5,CASSRRQGLMYEQYF,TGTGCCAGCAGTCGACGACAGGGGTTAATGTACGAGCAGTACTTC
TRBJ1-1,NA,NA,TRBV5-6,CASSFLTTDALWEAFF,TGTGCCAGCAGCTTCCTTACGACAGACGCCTTATGGGAAGCTTTCTTT
TRBJ1-1,once,NA,TRBV7-2,CASRLESEAFF,TGTGCCAGCAGACTAGAGTCTGAAGCTTTCTTT
TRBJ1-2,NA,TRBD1,TRBV7-9,CASSGQGSNYGYTF,TGTGCCAGCAGCGGACAGGGGTCTAACTATGGCTACACCTTC
TRBJ2-7,many,NA,TRBV2,CASSRRSPYEQYF,TGTGCCAGCAGCCGACGGAGTCCCTACGAGCAGTACTTC
TRBJ1-6,NA,TRBD1,TRBV6-5,CASSYSNRGPYSPLHF,TGTGCCAGCAGTTACTCGAACAGGGGCCCTTATTCACCCCTCCACTTT
TRBJ1-5,NA,NA,TRBV7-2,CASTLSGISNQPQHF,TGTGCCAGCACCCTGTCCGGGATTAGCAATCAGCCCCAGCATTTT
TRBJ2-7,few,NA,TRBV9,CASSVGLSYEQYF,TGTGCCAGCAGCGTAGGGCTCTCCTACGAGCAGTACTTC
TRBJ1-5,NA,TRBD1,TRBV9,CASSPWDSLMGPQHF,TGTGCCAGCAGCCCCTGGGACAGTCTGATGGGGCCCCAGCATTTT
TRBJ2-1,NA,NA,TRBV5-1,CASSFQDGMIPFF,TGCGCCAGCAGCTTCCAGGACGGGATGATACCGTTCTTC
TRBJ2-1,NA,NA,TRBV12-5,CASGPPGLFDNEQFF,TGTGCTAGTGGGCCCCCGGGACTCTTCGACAATGAGCAGTTCTTC
TRBJ1-5,NA,NA,TRBV5-8,CASSFGAIQPQHF,TGTGCCAGCAGCTTTGGGGCTATTCAGCCCCAGCATTTT
TRBJ1-1,NA,NA,TRBV2,CASSDPGKNTEAFF,TGTGCCAGCAGTGACCCAGGGAAGAACACTGAAGCTTTCTTT
TRBJ1-1,NA,NA,TRBV29-1,CSANAGGRTEAFF,TGCAGCGCCAACGCGGGGGGACGGACTGAAGCTTTCTTT
TRBJ1-2,NA,NA,TRBV7-9,CASSEGQTPNYGYTF,TGTGCCAGCAGCGAAGGACAGACTCCTAACTATGGCTACACCTTC
TRBJ2-7,NA,TRBD2,TRBV28,CASSLNPGTSGLYEQYF,TGTGCCAGCAGTTTAAACCCCGGGACTAGCGGGCTCTACGAGCAGTACTTC
TRBJ2-1,NA,NA,TRBV29-1,CSGNQGRNEQFF,TGCAGCGGGAATCAGGGCAGAAATGAGCAGTTCTTC
TRBJ1-3,NA,NA,TRBV5-1,CASSRGSSGNTIYF,TGCGCCAGCAGTAGGGGCTCCTCTGGAAACACCATATATTTT
TRBJ1-2,NA,TRBD1,TRBV7-8,CASSTNRGLDYGYTF,TGTGCCAGCAGCACTAACAGGGGTTTGGACTATGGCTACACCTTC